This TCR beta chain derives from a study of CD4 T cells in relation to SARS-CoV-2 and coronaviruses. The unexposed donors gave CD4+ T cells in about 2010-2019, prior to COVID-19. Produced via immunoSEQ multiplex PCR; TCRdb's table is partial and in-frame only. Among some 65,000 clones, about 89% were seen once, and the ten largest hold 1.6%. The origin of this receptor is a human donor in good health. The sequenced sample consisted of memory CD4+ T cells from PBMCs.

The CDR3 is CASSLVLRGGGRETQYF. The DNA for the CDR3 is TGTGCCAGCAGCTTAGTCCTTAGAGGGGGGGGCAGAGAGACCCAGTACTTC. The V call is TRBV7-2, the J call TRBJ2-5; weak D call: TRBD2 (7 bases). The V end lost 1 base, the J end lost 4 bases, and 19 bases lay between the germline ends. Germline assignment: CDR1 SGHTA and CDR2 FQGNSA. This CDR3 has 17 residues.